These 19 T cell receptor beta chains were all obtained from the same sample, sequenced in a study of blood T cell repertoires in COVID-19. The table came from immunoSEQ multiplex PCR; TCRdb's copy has only in-frame clones and leaves some out. The table includes roughly 250,000 clones, roughly 91% detected once. Sequencing was carried out using peripheral blood. These receptors were collected from a man under 40 with acute or convalescent COVID-19.

The chain links TRBV19 to TRBJ2-1, with 12 bases fitting TRBD2. CDR3 length equals 15 residues. Losses at the gene ends were 7 bases for V and 5 bases for J; bases not matched to a gene: 6. Germline values: CDR1 LNHDA, CDR2 SQIVND (reference sequence). The CDR3 here is CASTPLAGGHNEQFF. The CDR3 DNA reads TGTGCCAGTACCCCGCTAGCGGGAGGGCACAATGAGCAGTTCTTC.

Only one count was recorded for this clone. The chain recombines TRBV3-1 (or the pseudogene TRBV3-2) with TRBJ1-5, with D unresolved. Germline values: CDR1 LGHDT, CDR2 YNNKEL (reference sequence). The length of the CDR3 is 13 residues. The V end lost 0 bases, the J end lost 6 bases, and 6 bases lay between the germline ends. In DNA form, the CDR3 reads TGTGCCAGCAGCCAAGATCTGCGTCAGCCCCAGCATTTT. This codes for CASSQDLRQPQHF.

A few counts support this clone. The rearrangement links TRBV19 to TRBJ1-5; D may be TRBD1 (5 bases). Deletions cut 5 bases from V and 7 bases from J, with 18 bases between. CDR3 length: 15 amino acids. The V gene's germline CDR1 is LNHDA and CDR2 SQIVND (reference sequence). The CDR3 nucleotides read TGTGCCAGTAGTGCGGGATCGGGGGGAGAACAGCCCCAGCATTTT. It specifies CASSAGSGGEQPQHF.

This clone was observed a handful of times. The chain links TRBV3-1 (or the pseudogene TRBV3-2) to TRBJ1-6, with D possibly matching TRBD1 (6 bases). Germline CDR1 reads LGHDT; CDR2 reads YNNKEL (reference sequence). This CDR3 spans 14 amino acids. The V and J ends lost 4 bases and 10 bases respectively, with 14 bases between them. The CDR3 DNA reads TGTGCCAGCAGCCGAGGGGGAAACAGCTCACCCCTCCACTTT. Protein product: CASSRGGNSSPLHF.

The chain couples TRBV19 to TRBJ1-6; no reliable D call. The CDR3 has 15 residues. Germline-derived CDR1 and CDR2 are LNHDA and SQIVND (reference sequence). V lost 2 bases and J lost 0, with 5 bases in between. The CDR3 is CASSISSSYNSPLHF. The CDR3 bases are TGTGCCAGTAGTATATCGAGCTCCTATAATTCACCCCTCCACTTT.

This chain links TRBV20-1 with TRBJ2-1, with TRBD1 matching over 7 bases. The V and J ends lost 3 bases and 1 base, in that order; junction bases with no gene match: 6. The CDR3 contains 15 residues. The germline CDR1 and CDR2 sequences are DFQATT and SNEGSKA (reference sequence). CDR3 nucleotide sequence: TGCAGTGCTAGTCACGGCAGGGGGTCCTACAATGAGCAGTTCTTC. Amino acids: CSASHGRGSYNEQFF.

The gene calls are TRBV18 and TRBJ2-5, with D possibly matching TRBD2 (6 bases). Per the germline V gene, CDR1 is KGHSH and CDR2 is LQKENI. The length of the CDR3 is 14 residues. V dropped 1 base and J dropped 10 bases, with 16 bases sitting between them. The CDR3 region has the DNA TGTGCCAGCTCACCACGGGAAGCAGGGAGGCACCAGTACTTC. Encoded protein: CASSPREAGRHQYF.

This chain links TRBV6-5 with TRBJ2-1; D remains ambiguous. CDR3 size: 16 residues. Germline V lookup: CDR1 MNHEY, CDR2 SVGAGI. V lost 0 bases and J lost 0, with 9 bases in between. CDR3 nucleotides: TGTGCCAGCAGTTACTCGGGCAGTAGCTCCTACAATGAGCAGTTCTTC. Protein product: CASSYSGSSSYNEQFF.

V gene TRBV2 combines with J gene TRBJ2-7; D is undetermined. Germline V gene lookup returns CDR1 SNHLY and CDR2 FYNNEI. Trimming removed 3 bases from V and 9 bases from J, with 12 bases in between. The CDR3 runs 12 residues. CDR3 sequence: CASSEARLVQYF. DNA for the CDR3: TGTGCCAGCAGTGAGGCCAGATTGGTGCAGTACTTC.

This chain links TRBV18 with TRBJ1-1, with D possibly TRBD1 on 5 matching bases. Germline-derived CDR1 and CDR2 are KGHSH and LQKENI. This CDR3 is 15 amino acids long. V lost 2 bases, J lost 2 bases, and 12 bases lay in between. CDR3 protein: CASSPGLRENTEAFF. The CDR3 nucleotides are TGTGCCAGCTCACCAGGGCTCAGGGAAAACACTGAAGCTTTCTTT.

This clone was found once. The chain couples TRBV11-2 to TRBJ1-4; D call uncertain. Germline loops: CDR1 SGHAT, CDR2 FQNNGV. The CDR3 length is 13 residues. Trimming took 3 bases from V and 4 from J, leaving 6 bases between them. The CDR3 DNA is TGTGCCAGCAGCTTGTCGGTTAATGAAAAACTGTTTTTT. It encodes CASSLSVNEKLFF.

This rearrangement joins TRBV4-1 to TRBJ2-3; 10 bases line up with TRBD2. V trimming: 1 base; J trimming: 5 bases; junction bases outside the gene matches: 6. The CDR3 runs to 16 residues. Germline CDR1 and CDR2: MGHRA and YSYEKL. CDR3 nucleotide sequence: TGCGCCAGCAGCCAAGCACTAGCGGGGTCGGGAGATACGCAGTATTTT. This sequence encodes CASSQALAGSGDTQYF.

The chain employs TRBV7-2 and TRBJ1-5; no firm D call. This CDR3 region has 15 residues. Trimming cost V 1 base and J 0 bases, with 7 bases left between them. Germline values: CDR1 SGHTA, CDR2 FQGNSA. The CDR3 sequence is CASSLGRNSNQPQHF. The CDR3 DNA follows: TGTGCCAGCAGCTTAGGTCGTAATAGCAATCAGCCCCAGCATTTT. The full variable domain, rest sourced from reference TRBV7-2 and TRBJ1-5, is GAGVSQSPSNKVTEKGKDVELRCDPISGHTALYWYRQSLGQGLEFLIYFQGNSAPDKSGLPSDRFSAERTGGSVSTLTIQRTQQEDSAVYLCASSLGRNSNQPQHFGDGTRLSIL.

V gene TRBV7-9 combines with J gene TRBJ2-1; TRBD2 aligns across 8 bases. Trimming cost V 7 bases and J 5 bases; bases outside gene matches: 13. CDR3 length: 16 amino acids. CDR1 and CDR2 from the germline V gene are SEHNR and FQNEAQ (reference sequence). CDR3 amino acids: CASTHGGGRTNNEQFF. For the CDR3, the DNA is TGTGCCAGCACCCATGGGGGCGGGAGGACTAACAATGAGCAGTTCTTC. The whole variable domain, remainder taken from reference TRBV7-9 and TRBJ2-1, is DTGVSQNPRHKITKRGQNVTFRCDPISEHNRLYWYRQTLGQGPEFLTYFQNEAQLEKSRLLSDRFSAERPKGSFSTLEIQRTEQGDSAMYLCASTHGGGRTNNEQFFGPGTRLTVL.

The rearrangement uses TRBV28 and TRBJ2-1, with TRBD2 as a possible D gene (5 bases). V was shortened by 6 bases and J by 1 base, with 16 bases between the two germline ends. From germline, CDR1 is MDHEN and CDR2 SYDVKM. There are 16 residues in the CDR3. The CDR3 loop reads CASRSSPRGSYNEQFF. DNA for the CDR3: TGTGCCAGCAGGTCCAGCCCCCGAGGGTCCTACAATGAGCAGTTCTTC.

The rearrangement links TRBV6-5 to TRBJ2-3; unclear D gene. V was trimmed by 7 bases and J by 4 bases, leaving 15 bases between them. CDR1 MNHEY and CDR2 SVGAGI come from the germline V gene. The length of the CDR3 is 14 residues. Here the CDR3 DNA reads TGTGCCAGCACTCCGGTCGTCTTGTCAGATACGCAGTATTTT. It yields the protein CASTPVVLSDTQYF.

The chain has TRBV3-1 (or the pseudogene TRBV3-2) and TRBJ2-4; TRBD2 agrees at 11 bases. J lost 1 base, V lost 1 base, and 9 bases had no gene match. The germline CDR1 and CDR2 sequences are LGHDT and YNNKEL (reference sequence). The CDR3 covers 19 residues. This CDR3 is CASSQVISGGANAKNIQYF. The DNA of the CDR3 is TGTGCCAGCAGCCAAGTAATTAGCGGGGGGGCCAACGCCAAAAACATTCAGTACTTC.

This clone was picked up one time. Written as DNA, the CDR3 is TGTGCCAGCAGCTTATATGCCGACAGTCCTAAATCCTACGAGCAGTACTTC. Translating gives CASSLYADSPKSYEQYF. J is TRBJ2-7 and V is TRBV7-2; tentatively, D is TRBD1 (5 bases). CDR1 and CDR2 from the germline V gene are SGHTA and FQGNSA. V was shortened by 2 bases and J by 1 base, with 18 bases between the two germline ends. The length of the CDR3 is 17 residues.

The chain links TRBV2 to TRBJ1-2; unclear D gene. In germline, CDR1 is SNHLY, CDR2 FYNNEI. V lost 3 bases and J 0 bases, leaving 17 bases between the germline ends. CDR3 length equals 17 residues. CDR3 nucleotides: TGTGCCAGCAGTGAGGAGCGGGTCAGGCACGCTAACTATGGCTACACCTTC. Its protein is CASSEERVRHANYGYTF.